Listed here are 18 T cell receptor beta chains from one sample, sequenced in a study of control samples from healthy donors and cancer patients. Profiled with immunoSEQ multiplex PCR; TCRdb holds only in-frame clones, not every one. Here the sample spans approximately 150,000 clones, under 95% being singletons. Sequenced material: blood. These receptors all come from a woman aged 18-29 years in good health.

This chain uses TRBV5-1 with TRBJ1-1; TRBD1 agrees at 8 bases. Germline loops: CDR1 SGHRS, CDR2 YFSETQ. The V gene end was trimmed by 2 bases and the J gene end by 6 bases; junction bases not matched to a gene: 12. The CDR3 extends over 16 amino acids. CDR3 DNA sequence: TGCGCCAGCAGCTTACCGCCCAGGGGGCCCGGCGCTGAAGCTTTCTTT. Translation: CASSLPPRGPGAEAFF.

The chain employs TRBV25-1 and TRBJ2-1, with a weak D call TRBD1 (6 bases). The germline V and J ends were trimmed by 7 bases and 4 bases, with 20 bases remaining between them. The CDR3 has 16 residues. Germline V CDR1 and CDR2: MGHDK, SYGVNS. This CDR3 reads CASKVDSGEKYNEQFF. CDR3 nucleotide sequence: TGTGCCAGCAAAGTGGACAGTGGGGAAAAATACAATGAGCAGTTCTTC.

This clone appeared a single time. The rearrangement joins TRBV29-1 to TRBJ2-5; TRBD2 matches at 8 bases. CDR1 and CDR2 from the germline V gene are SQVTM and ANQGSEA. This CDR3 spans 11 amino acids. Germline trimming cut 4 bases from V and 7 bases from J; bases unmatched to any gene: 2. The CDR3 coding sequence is TGCAGCGTTGGCGGGGGGCTGACCCAGTACTTC. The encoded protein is CSVGGGLTQYF.

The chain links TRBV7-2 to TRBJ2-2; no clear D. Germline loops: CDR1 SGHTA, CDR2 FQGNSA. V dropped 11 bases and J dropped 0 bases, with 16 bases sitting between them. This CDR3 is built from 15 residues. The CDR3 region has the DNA TGTGCCGTAACCGAAAGCTCCGCGAACACCGGGGAGCTGTTTTTT. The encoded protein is CAVTESSANTGELFF.

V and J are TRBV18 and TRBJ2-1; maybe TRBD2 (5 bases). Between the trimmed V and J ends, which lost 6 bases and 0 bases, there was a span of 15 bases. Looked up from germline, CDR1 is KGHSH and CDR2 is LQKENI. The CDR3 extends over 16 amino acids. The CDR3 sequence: CASSLSDSSSYNEQFF. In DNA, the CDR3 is TGTGCCAGCTCCCTCTCGGACTCCAGCTCCTACAATGAGCAGTTCTTC.

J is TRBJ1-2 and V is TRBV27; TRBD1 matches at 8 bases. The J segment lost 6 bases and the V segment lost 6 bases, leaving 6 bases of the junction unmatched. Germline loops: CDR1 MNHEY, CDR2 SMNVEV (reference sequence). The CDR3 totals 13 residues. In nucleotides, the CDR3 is TGTGCCAGCAGCCTACAGGGGGTAAATGGCTACACCTTC. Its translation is CASSLQGVNGYTF.

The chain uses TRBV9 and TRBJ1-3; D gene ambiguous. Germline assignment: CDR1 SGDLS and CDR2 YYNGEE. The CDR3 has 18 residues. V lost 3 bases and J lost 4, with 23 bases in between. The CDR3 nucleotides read TGTGCCAGCAGCGCCCGCATGGAGGGCCCGGAAAGAGGAAACACCATATATTTT. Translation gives CASSARMEGPERGNTIYF.

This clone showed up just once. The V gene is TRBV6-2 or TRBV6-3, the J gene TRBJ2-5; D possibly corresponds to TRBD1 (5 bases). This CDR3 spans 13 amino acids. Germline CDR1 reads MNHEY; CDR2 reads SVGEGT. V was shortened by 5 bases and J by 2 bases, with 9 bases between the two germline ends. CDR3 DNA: TGTGCCAGCAGTAAGACAGATCAAGAGACCCAGTACTTC. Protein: CASSKTDQETQYF.

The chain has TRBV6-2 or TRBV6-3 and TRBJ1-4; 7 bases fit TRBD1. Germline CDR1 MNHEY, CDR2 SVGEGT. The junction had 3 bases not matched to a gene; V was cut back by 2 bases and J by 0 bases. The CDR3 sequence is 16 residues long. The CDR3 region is CASSYGDSATNEKLFF. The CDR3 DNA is TGTGCCAGCAGTTACGGGGACAGCGCAACTAATGAAAAACTGTTTTTT.

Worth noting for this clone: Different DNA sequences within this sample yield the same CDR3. The CDR3 here is CASRRNYGYTF. CDR3 sequence (DNA): TGTGCCAGCAGACGTAACTATGGCTACACCTTC. The V call is TRBV6-5, the J call TRBJ1-2; D unclear. Between the trimmed V and J ends, which lost 6 bases and 1 base, there was a span of 3 bases. The CDR3 has 11 residues. Germline lookup yields CDR1 MNHEY and CDR2 SVGAGI.

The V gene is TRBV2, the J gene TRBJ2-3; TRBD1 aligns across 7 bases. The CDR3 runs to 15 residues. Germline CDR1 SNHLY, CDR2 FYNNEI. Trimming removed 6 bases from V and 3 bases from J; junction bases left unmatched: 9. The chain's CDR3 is CASREAGGKTDTQYF. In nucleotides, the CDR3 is TGTGCCAGCAGAGAGGCAGGGGGAAAAACAGATACGCAGTATTTT. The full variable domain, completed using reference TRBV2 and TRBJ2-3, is EPEVTQTPSHQVTQMGQEVILRCVPISNHLYFYWYRQILGQKVEFLVSFYNNEISEKSEIFDDQFSVERPDGSNFTLKIRSTKLEDSAMYFCASREAGGKTDTQYFGPGTRLTVL.

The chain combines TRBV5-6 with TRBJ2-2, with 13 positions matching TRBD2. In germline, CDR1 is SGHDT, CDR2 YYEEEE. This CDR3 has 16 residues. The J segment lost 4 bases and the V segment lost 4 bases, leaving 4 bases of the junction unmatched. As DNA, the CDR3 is TGTGCCAGCAGCGCGGGACTAGCGGGATTCACCGGGGAGCTGTTTTTT. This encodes CASSAGLAGFTGELFF.

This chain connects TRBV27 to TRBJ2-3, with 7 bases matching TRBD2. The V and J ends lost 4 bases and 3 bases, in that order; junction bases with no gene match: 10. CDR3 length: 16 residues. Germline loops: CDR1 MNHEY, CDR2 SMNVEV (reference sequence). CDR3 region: CASSSPTSRRTDTQYF. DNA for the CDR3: TGTGCCAGCAGTTCACCGACTAGCCGACGAACAGATACGCAGTATTTT.

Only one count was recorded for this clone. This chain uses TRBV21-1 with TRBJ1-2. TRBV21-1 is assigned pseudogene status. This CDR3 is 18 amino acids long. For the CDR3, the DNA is TGTGCCAGCTCCCAACCCCCCCCACAGCGTGGAGGAAACTATGGCTACACCTTC. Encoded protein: CASSQPPPQRGGNYGYTF.

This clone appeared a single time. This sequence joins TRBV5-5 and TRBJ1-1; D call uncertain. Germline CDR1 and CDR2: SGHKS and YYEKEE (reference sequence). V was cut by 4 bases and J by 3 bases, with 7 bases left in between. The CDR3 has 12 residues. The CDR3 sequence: CASSLEDTEAFF. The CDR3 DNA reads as TGTGCCAGCAGCCTGGAGGACACTGAAGCTTTCTTT.

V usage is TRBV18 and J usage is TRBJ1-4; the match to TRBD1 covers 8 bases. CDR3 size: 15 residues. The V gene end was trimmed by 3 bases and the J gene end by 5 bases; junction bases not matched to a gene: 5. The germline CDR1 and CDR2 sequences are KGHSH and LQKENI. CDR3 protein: CASSPLQGANEKLFF. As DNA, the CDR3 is TGTGCCAGCTCACCCCTCCAGGGGGCGAATGAAAAACTGTTTTTT.

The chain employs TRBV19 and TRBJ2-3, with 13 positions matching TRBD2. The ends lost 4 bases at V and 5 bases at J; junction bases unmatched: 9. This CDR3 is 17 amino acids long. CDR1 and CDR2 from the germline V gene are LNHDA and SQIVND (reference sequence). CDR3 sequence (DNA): TGTGCCAGTAGTAAATACGGACTAGCGGGAGTTAGAGATACGCAGTATTTT. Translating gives CASSKYGLAGVRDTQYF. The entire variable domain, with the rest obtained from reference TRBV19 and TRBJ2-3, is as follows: DGGITQSPKYLFRKEGQNVTLSCEQNLNHDAMYWYRQDPGQGLRLIYYSQIVNDFQKGDIAEGYSVSREKKESFPLTVTSAQKNPTAFYLCASSKYGLAGVRDTQYFGPGTRLTVL.

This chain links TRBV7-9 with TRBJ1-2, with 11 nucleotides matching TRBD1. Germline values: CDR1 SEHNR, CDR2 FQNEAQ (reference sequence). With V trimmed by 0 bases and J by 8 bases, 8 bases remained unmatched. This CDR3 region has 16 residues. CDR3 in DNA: TGTGCCAGCAGCTTAGCGCTGGGACAGGGGGGCAGGGGCTACACCTTC. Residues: CASSLALGQGGRGYTF.